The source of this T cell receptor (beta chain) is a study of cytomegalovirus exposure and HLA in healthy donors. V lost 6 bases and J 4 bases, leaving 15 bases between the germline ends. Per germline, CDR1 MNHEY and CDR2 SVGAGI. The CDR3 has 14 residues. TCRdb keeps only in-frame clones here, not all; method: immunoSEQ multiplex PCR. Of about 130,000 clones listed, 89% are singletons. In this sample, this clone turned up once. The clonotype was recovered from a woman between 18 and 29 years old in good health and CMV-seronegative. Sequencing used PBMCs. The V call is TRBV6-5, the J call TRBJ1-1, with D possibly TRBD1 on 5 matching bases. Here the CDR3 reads CASSSGNVGTEAFF. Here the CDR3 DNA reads TGTGCCAGCAGCTCAGGGAACGTGGGCACTGAAGCTTTCTTT.